This entry concerns a single TCR beta chain. The antigen remains undetermined. This sample is part of a study of T cells after yellow fever vaccination. About the research overall: Fractions of low cell number were prepared using SMART-Seq v4 Ultra Low Input.

Template switching with 5'RACE generated the TCR cDNA and added a universal primer site and UMIs. One entry per CDR3 protein results from TCRdb running MiXCR on the 5' RACE reads. The sample records about 340,000 distinct CDR3 sequences, around 12% being singletons. Germline assignment: CDR1 SGHRS and CDR2 YFSETQ. Trimming removed 5 bases from V and 6 bases from J, with 14 bases in between. CDR3 length: 13 amino acids. Study results and limitations: Contamination by abundant bulk-population clonotypes could be present in FACS-sorted repertoires. Reappearing after the booster were most of the clones from primary vaccination (around 96% CD4, 88% CD8).

This chain joins TRBV5-1 and TRBJ1-1, with D tentatively TRBD1 (6 bases). This clonotype was obtained from a man aged 18 to 29 who received the YFV17D yellow fever vaccine. Sequences were derived from CD4+ T cells sorted from PBMCs, sampled 15 days after the yellow fever booster vaccination. The CDR3 region is CASRTGGGPEAFF. CDR3 DNA sequence: TGCGCCAGCAGAACTGGAGGGGGTCCTGAAGCTTTCTTT.